The clone carrying this T cell receptor (beta chain) was observed a few times. This sample was taken from a study of blood T cell repertoires in COVID-19. Germline V gives CDR1 MNHEY, CDR2 SVGEGT. The ends lost 2 bases at V and 4 bases at J; junction bases unmatched: 7. This CDR3 spans 16 amino acids. Some clones are missing from TCRdb's copy, which holds only in-frame ones; the method was immunoSEQ multiplex PCR. The table records fewer than 250,000 clones, about four fifths of them present only once. The source is a middle-aged woman with active or convalescent COVID-19. This chain joins TRBV6-2 or TRBV6-3 and TRBJ1-1, with TRBD1 matching over 10 bases. Material for sequencing was peripheral blood. The CDR3 loop reads CASSYPTRTGGTEAFF. In nucleotides, the CDR3 is TGTGCCAGCAGTTACCCCACCAGGACAGGGGGCACTGAAGCTTTCTTT.